This TCR beta chain was found in a study of radiation and T cells in renal cell carcinoma. Findings and limits, study-wide: Top tumor clonotypes rose in blood 2 weeks post-radiation, then contracted. Pretreatment tumor biopsies were lacking, so baseline clonotypes are unknown.

The time point was: blood 4 weeks post-SBRT, at nephrectomy. Noted treatment: 15 Gy SBRT to primary tumor, nephrectomy 4 weeks later. Nephrectomy followed 15 Gy stereotactic body radiation by 4 weeks. After SBRT, blood was collected at 2 and 4 weeks, plus baseline. As regards this clone: Its antigen is as yet unknown.

Profiled with immunoSEQ multiplex PCR; TCRdb holds only in-frame clones, not every one. The repertoire consists of about 90,000 clones, with roughly 80% occurring once and the leading ten covering more than 9%. V was pared by 4 bases and J by 0 bases, with 4 bases between. Germline V gene data show CDR1 as SGHRS and CDR2 as YFSETQ. This CDR3 has 12 amino acids. The V gene is TRBV5-1, the J gene TRBJ2-5; D not resolved. This clonotype was obtained from a man over 45 with renal cell carcinoma. The sequencing used blood, collected from a patient whose treatment included radiotherapy and nephrectomy. The CDR3 DNA reads TGCGCCAGCAGCCAATACCAAGAGACCCAGTACTTC. Its translation is CASSQYQETQYF. Looking up the rest from reference TRBV5-1 and TRBJ2-5 gives the full variable domain: KAGVTQTPRYLIKTRGQQVTLSCSPISGHRSVSWYQQTPGQGLQFLFEYFSETQRNKGNFPGRFSGRQFSNSRSEMNVSTLELGDSALYLCASSQYQETQYFGPGTRLLVL.